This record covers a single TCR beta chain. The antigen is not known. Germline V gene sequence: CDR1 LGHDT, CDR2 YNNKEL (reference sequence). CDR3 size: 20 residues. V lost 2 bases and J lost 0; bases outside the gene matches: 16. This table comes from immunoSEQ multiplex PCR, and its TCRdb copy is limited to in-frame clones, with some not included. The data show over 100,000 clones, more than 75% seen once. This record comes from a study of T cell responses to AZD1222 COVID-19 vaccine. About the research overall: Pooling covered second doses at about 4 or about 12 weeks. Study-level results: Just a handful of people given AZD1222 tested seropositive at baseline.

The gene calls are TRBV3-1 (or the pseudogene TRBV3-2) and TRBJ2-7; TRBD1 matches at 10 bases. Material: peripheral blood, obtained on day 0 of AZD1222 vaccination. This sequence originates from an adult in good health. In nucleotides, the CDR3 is TGTGCCAGCAGCCAAAGTCGGGACAGGGGTTTCCACACCCGCTCCTACGAGCAGTACTTC. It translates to CASSQSRDRGFHTRSYEQYF.